This T cell receptor beta chain was sequenced during a study of CD8 T cells in Susac syndrome. Sequencing of TCR beta was undertaken in CD8+ and CD4+ T cells derived from blood. Reverse transcription of 0.5 to 1 ug RNA was carried out with random hexamers. One entry per CDR3 protein, called by TCRdb with MiXCR from the immunoSEQ multiplex PCR reads. The sample contains roughly 150,000 distinct CDR3 sequences, approximately 94% of which appear only once. In the case of this clonotype: Its antigen is unknown.

Study-level results: The CD4+ T cell repertoire of patients with Susac syndrome showed no detectable clonal expansion.

Per the germline V gene, CDR1 is LGHNA and CDR2 is YNFKEQ. Trimming took off 0 bases at V and 9 bases at J, with 12 bases between the two ends. The CDR3 is 14 residues long. The specimen sequenced was CD4+ T cells from PBMCs. This sequence originates from a human donor with Susac syndrome. The chain employs TRBV4-2 and TRBJ2-1; D perhaps matches TRBD1 (5 bases). Written as DNA, the CDR3 is TGTGCCAGCAGCCAAGATTTTCAGGGAAGTGAGCAGTTCTTC. Translated: CASSQDFQGSEQFF.